The 7 T cell receptor beta chains reported below all come from one sample, sequenced in a study of blood T cell repertoires in COVID-19. The table came from immunoSEQ multiplex PCR; TCRdb's copy has only in-frame clones and leaves some out. Among roughly 220,000 clones listed, 85% to 90% were seen once. Sample: peripheral blood. The receptors originated from a man aged 80 or over with acute or convalescent COVID-19.

In its sample, this clone was seen once. Its ends do not fully match the called genes, so a read error is possible. The rearrangement links TRBV7-9 to TRBJ1-2, with D maybe TRBD1 (6 bases). Germline V CDR1 and CDR2: SEHNR, FQNEAQ (reference sequence). CDR3 size: 11 residues. This chain's CDR3 is CASSLEVRQAF. CDR3 bases: TGTGCCAGCAGCTTAGAAGTGAGACAGGCCTTC.

This rearrangement joins TRBV25-1 to TRBJ1-4; D might be TRBD1 (5 bases). Germline CDR1 MGHDK, CDR2 SYGVNS. The CDR3 sequence is 13 residues long. Trimming shortened V by 6 bases and J by 7 bases, and 12 bases separated the two germline ends. The CDR3 sequence: CASRREGSEKLFF. The CDR3 DNA sequence: TGTGCCAGCAGGAGGGAGGGGAGTGAAAAACTGTTTTTT. The variable domain in full, completed from reference TRBV25-1 and TRBJ1-4, reads EADIYQTPRYLVIGTGKKITLECSQTMGHDKMYWYQQDPGMELHLIHYSYGVNSTEKGDLSSESTVSRIRTEHFPLTLESARPSHTSQYLCASRREGSEKLFFGSGTQLSVL.

The chain employs TRBV9 and TRBJ2-5; D not resolved. The CDR3 extends over 15 amino acids. The germline gives CDR1 SGDLS, CDR2 YYNGEE. Trimming cost V 10 bases and J 5 bases, with 24 bases left between them. CDR3 amino acids: CAGAERNTSEETQYF. The CDR3 DNA sequence: TGTGCCGGCGCGGAGAGGAACACCTCTGAGGAGACCCAGTACTTC.

The chain is built from TRBV5-1 and TRBJ2-2; unclear D gene. Germline V gives CDR1 SGHRS, CDR2 YFSETQ. The CDR3 runs to 12 residues. Between the trimmed V and J ends, which lost 5 bases and 4 bases, there was a span of 6 bases. The CDR3 is CASRAGTGELFF. CDR3 sequence (DNA): TGCGCCAGCAGGGCAGGCACCGGGGAGCTGTTTTTT.

The chain couples TRBV29-1 to TRBJ1-4, with no clear D. Germline CDR1 is SQVTM and CDR2 is ANQGSEA. This CDR3 has 14 amino acids. With 3 bases removed from V and 7 bases from J, the gap between germline ends came to 15 bases. Written as DNA, the CDR3 is TGCAGCGTTGATTCGGTGGAAGAGGGTGAAAAACTGTTTTTT. Protein sequence: CSVDSVEEGEKLFF.

J is TRBJ2-4 and V is TRBV30; 9 bases match TRBD2. This CDR3 is 15 amino acids long. The V segment lost 2 bases and the J segment 4 bases; nucleotides outside the gene matches: 6. Looked up from germline, CDR1 is GTSNPN and CDR2 is SVGIG (reference sequence). CDR3 in amino acids: CAWSLAGVPKNIQYF. The CDR3 DNA reads as TGTGCCTGGAGTTTAGCGGGAGTTCCAAAAAACATTCAGTACTTC.

The chain recombines TRBV6-5 with TRBJ2-7, with 14 bases identical to TRBD2. The junction had 5 bases not matched to a gene; V was cut back by 4 bases and J by 3 bases. From germline, CDR1 is MNHEY and CDR2 SVGAGI. The CDR3 length is 16 residues. This chain's CDR3 is CASSLPGLAGVYEQYV. CDR3 DNA: TGTGCCAGCAGTTTACCGGGACTAGCGGGGGTCTACGAGCAGTACGTC.